What follows describes a single T cell receptor (beta chain). Its antigen is as yet unknown. These data come from a study of cytomegalovirus exposure and HLA in healthy donors. Background on the study: Clustering assigned roughly 81% of the roughly 400 genotyped donors to the Caucasian-associated ancestry cluster. Study-wide points: Earlier findings revealed that most TCR beta V segments proved productive either about 87% or about 30% of the time. Per a later analysis, HLA-associated TCR beta chains showed more clonal expansion than other, equally common TCR beta chains. After further analysis at a later stage, 16,951 TCR beta sequences were associated with HLA alleles at 0.05 false discovery rate.

PCR amplification relied on 60 Vbeta primers (plus 13 Jbeta primers). Produced via immunoSEQ multiplex PCR; TCRdb's table is partial and in-frame only. The top ten hold about 1.7% of the sample, which has just over 200,000 clones, approximately 79% seen once. J gave up 7 bases and V 5 bases, and 5 bases lay outside the gene matches. The CDR3 covers 15 residues. Germline CDR1 and CDR2: SGHRS and YFSETQ. Sequencing was done on a sample of PBMCs. The V and J genes are TRBV5-1 and TRBJ2-1; 14 nucleotides match TRBD2. This receptor was obtained from a man aged 45-60 years in good health and CMV-seronegative. CDR3 sequence: CASSSGTSGRNEQFF. The CDR3 DNA follows: TGCGCCAGCAGTTCCGGGACTAGCGGGAGAAATGAGCAGTTCTTC.